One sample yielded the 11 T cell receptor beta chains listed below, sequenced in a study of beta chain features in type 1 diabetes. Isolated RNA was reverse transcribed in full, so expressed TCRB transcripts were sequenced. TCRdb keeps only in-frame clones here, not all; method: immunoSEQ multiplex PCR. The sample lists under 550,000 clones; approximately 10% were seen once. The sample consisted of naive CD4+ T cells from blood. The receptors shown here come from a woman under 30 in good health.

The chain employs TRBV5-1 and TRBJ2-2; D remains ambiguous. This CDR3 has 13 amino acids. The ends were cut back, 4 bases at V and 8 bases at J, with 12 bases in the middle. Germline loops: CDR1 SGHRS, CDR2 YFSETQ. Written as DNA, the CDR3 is TGCGCCAGCAGCCAGGACCCGGCGGGGGAGCTGTTTTTT. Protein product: CASSQDPAGELFF. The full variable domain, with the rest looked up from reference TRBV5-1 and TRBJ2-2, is KAGVTQTPRYLIKTRGQQVTLSCSPISGHRSVSWYQQTPGQGLQFLFEYFSETQRNKGNFPGRFSGRQFSNSRSEMNVSTLELGDSALYLCASSQDPAGELFFGEGSRLTVL.

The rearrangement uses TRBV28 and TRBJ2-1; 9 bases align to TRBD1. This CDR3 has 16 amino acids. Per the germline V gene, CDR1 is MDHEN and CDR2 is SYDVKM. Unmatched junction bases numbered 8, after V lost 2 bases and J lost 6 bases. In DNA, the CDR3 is TGTGCCAGCAGTTTACCGACAGGGGGGGTTCGCAATGAGCAGTTCTTC. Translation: CASSLPTGGVRNEQFF.

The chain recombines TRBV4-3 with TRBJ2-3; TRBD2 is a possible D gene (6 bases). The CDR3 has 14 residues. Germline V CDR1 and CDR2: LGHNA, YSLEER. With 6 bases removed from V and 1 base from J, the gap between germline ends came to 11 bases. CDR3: CASSRGLRTDTQYF. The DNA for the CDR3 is TGCGCCAGCAGTCGGGGACTCCGCACAGATACGCAGTATTTT.

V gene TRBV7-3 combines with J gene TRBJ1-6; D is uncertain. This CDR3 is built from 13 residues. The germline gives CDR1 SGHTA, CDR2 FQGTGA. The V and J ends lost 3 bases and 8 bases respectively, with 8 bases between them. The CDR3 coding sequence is TGTGCCAGCAGCTTCGCAAGGGATTCACCCCTCCACTTT. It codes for CASSFARDSPLHF.

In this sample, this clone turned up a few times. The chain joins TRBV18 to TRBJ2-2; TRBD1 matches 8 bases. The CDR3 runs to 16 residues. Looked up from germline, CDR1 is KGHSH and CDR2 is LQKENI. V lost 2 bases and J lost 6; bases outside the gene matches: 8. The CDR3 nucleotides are TGTGCCAGCTCACCATCCCGGACAGGGCTCTCCGGGGAGCTGTTTTTT. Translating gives CASSPSRTGLSGELFF.

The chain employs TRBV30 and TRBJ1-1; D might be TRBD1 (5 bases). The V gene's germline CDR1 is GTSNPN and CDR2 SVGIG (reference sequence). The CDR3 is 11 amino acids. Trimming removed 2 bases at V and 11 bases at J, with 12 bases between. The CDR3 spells CAWSPGTGAFF. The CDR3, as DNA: TGTGCCTGGAGTCCCGGGACTGGGGCTTTCTTT.

This chain's CDR3 is CASSFKQETQYF. The CDR3 nucleotides read TGTGCCAGCAGCTTCAAACAAGAGACCCAGTACTTC. The chain carries TRBV7-2 and TRBJ2-5, with unresolved D. Germline CDR1 reads SGHTA; CDR2 reads FQGNSA. This CDR3 contains 12 residues. The V and J ends lost 3 bases and 2 bases respectively, with 4 bases between them.

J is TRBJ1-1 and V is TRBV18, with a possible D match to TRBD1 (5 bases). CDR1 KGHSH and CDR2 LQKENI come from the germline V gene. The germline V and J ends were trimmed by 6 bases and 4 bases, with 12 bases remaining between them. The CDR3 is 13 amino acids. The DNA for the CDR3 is TGTGCCAGCTCGGTAGGGGCCGGCACTGAAGCTTTCTTT. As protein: CASSVGAGTEAFF.

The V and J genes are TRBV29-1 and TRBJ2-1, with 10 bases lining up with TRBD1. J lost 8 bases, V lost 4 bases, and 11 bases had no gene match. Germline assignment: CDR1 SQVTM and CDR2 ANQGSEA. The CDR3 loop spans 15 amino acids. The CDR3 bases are TGCAGCGTTGGACAGGGACAGGGGATTTGGGATGAGCAGTTCTTC. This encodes CSVGQGQGIWDEQFF.

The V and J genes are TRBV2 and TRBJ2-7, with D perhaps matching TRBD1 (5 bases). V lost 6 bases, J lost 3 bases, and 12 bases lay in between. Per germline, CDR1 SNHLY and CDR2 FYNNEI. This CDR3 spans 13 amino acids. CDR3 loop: CASSLQGGYEQYV. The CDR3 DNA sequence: TGTGCCAGCAGCCTTCAGGGTGGCTACGAGCAGTACGTC.

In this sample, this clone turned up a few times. CDR3 residues: CASSASGGALETQYF. CDR3 DNA: TGTGCCAGCAGTGCGAGCGGGGGGGCCCTCGAGACCCAGTACTTC. V is TRBV9 and J is TRBJ2-5; 10 bases align to TRBD2. The CDR3 sequence is 15 residues long. J lost 5 bases, V lost 5 bases, and 9 bases had no gene match. Germline V lookup: CDR1 SGDLS, CDR2 YYNGEE.